This T cell receptor (beta chain) was sequenced in a study of T cell repertoires in cytomegalovirus infection. Study information: Indications of both CMV infection and matching HLA type were provided by public TCR beta signatures.

TCRdb itself ran the reads through MiXCR, one entry per CDR3 protein. The sample comprises roughly 160,000 distinct CDR3 sequences, 20% to 25% of which are singletons, and 25% rests with the top ten. General observations from the study: The study identified carriers of CMV plus the relevant HLA from cumulative public TCR beta family frequency.

On this clonotype: The antigen is unknown.

CDR3 length equals 15 residues. V lost 3 bases and J 4 bases, leaving 16 bases between the germline ends. The V call is TRBV12-3 or TRBV12-4, the J call TRBJ2-7, with D tentatively TRBD1 (6 bases). This TCR was recovered from a human donor in good health (CMV status not recorded). Some clones in this sample may be carry-over from other donors' samples. The specimen was CD8+ T cells from cultured PBMCs, collected from culture after CMV antigen stimulation. The CDR3 bases are TGTGCCAGCAGTTTGGGTATGGACAGCCTTTACGAGCAGTACTTC. Amino acids: CASSLGMDSLYEQYF.